This TCR beta chain was captured by sequencing in a study of blood T cell repertoires in COVID-19. Study-level information: Sites across the United States, Italy and Spain contributed samples from acute and convalescent COVID-19.

As processed by the authors: Nucleated cell counts were estimated from reference gene primer amplification. Sequencing was performed with immunoSEQ multiplex PCR; in TCRdb, only in-frame clones are kept and a portion is missing. V and J calls and clone size follow that table, whereas D and trimming were derived from the DNA. The sample lists around 150,000 clones, 90% to 95% seen once, with over 3.5% in the top ten. The sample was peripheral blood. The origin of this receptor is a woman aged 45-59 years with acute or convalescent COVID-19.

The chain's CDR3 is CASTTGNYGYTF. The CDR3 nucleotides are TGTGCCAGCACGACAGGGAACTATGGCTACACCTTC. The chain recombines TRBV2 with TRBJ1-2; 7 bases agree with TRBD1. The CDR3 is 12 amino acids. V lost 7 bases to trimming and J lost 2 bases; unmatched junction nucleotides: 1. In germline, CDR1 is SNHLY, CDR2 FYNNEI.